These 30 T cell receptor beta chains were all obtained from the same sample, sequenced in a study of blood T cell repertoires in COVID-19 (dated by TCRdb to 2018 to 2021). The protocol used for the library was the immunoSEQ multiplex PCR assay. TCRdb obtained this table from immuneACCESS and retained in-frame rearrangements with V and J assigned. These tables miss some clones; where compared with another copy, unresolved V genes account for less than half of the shortfall, and the remainder is unexplained. Present in this sample are 400,000 to 450,000 clones, 80% to 95% of which were seen just once. About 0.57% of the sample comes from the top ten. Material for sequencing was PBMCs or T cells enriched from blood (not recorded which). Source of these receptors: a man in his late teens or twenties who had recovered from COVID-19.

The rearrangement uses TRBV10-3 and TRBJ1-4; D gene unclear. V gave up 6 bases and J gave up 8 bases, with 10 bases separating them. The CDR3 sequence is 12 residues long. Per the germline V gene, CDR1 is ENHRY and CDR2 is SYGVKD. Here the CDR3 reads CAISFGGEKLFF. CDR3 sequence (DNA): TGTGCCATCAGCTTCGGAGGGGAAAAACTGTTTTTT.

This sequence joins TRBV5-1 and TRBJ1-2; D possibly corresponds to TRBD1 (6 bases). V lost 5 bases, J lost 4 bases, and 15 bases lay in between. Germline V gene lookup returns CDR1 SGHRS and CDR2 YFSETQ. The CDR3 consists of 14 residues. DNA for the CDR3: TGCGCCAGCAGACCTTCAGGGGAGGGCTATGGCTACACCTTC. Its translation is CASRPSGEGYGYTF.

The V gene is TRBV7-8, the J gene TRBJ1-1, with D tentatively TRBD1 (5 bases). This CDR3 contains 16 residues. CDR1 and CDR2 (germline): SGHVS, FQNEAQ. Trimming pared 1 base from V and 1 base from J, leaving 13 bases between. DNA of the CDR3: TGTGCCAGCAGCTTAGTAGAGGACACCGAGAACACTGAAGCTTTCTTT. Protein: CASSLVEDTENTEAFF.

The chain links TRBV5-1 to TRBJ1-4; D is undetermined. CDR1 and CDR2 from the germline V gene are SGHRS and YFSETQ. The CDR3 consists of 13 residues. V lost 6 bases and J lost 8, with 14 bases in between. The CDR3 protein is CASTVEVGEKLFF. The CDR3 DNA is TGCGCCAGCACCGTGGAGGTCGGGGAAAAACTGTTTTTT.

This clone appeared a few times. This chain uses TRBV16 with TRBJ2-3, with 8 bases matching TRBD2. Losses at the gene ends were 2 bases for V and 2 bases for J; bases not matched to a gene: 12. The V gene's germline CDR1 is KGHSY and CDR2 FQNENV. This CDR3 contains 18 residues. CDR3 in DNA: TGTGCCAGCAGCCAAACCGGGTTGAGCGGGGGCTCCACAGATACGCAGTATTTT. Amino acid sequence: CASSQTGLSGGSTDTQYF.

The chain recombines TRBV28 with TRBJ2-1, with D unresolved. Germline V gene lookup returns CDR1 MDHEN and CDR2 SYDVKM. This CDR3 contains 18 residues. Between the trimmed V and J ends, which lost 6 bases and 5 bases, there was a span of 26 bases. CDR3: CASRLFPSLAETHNEQFF. DNA for the CDR3: TGTGCCAGCAGACTATTCCCCTCTCTCGCGGAGACCCACAATGAGCAGTTCTTC.

The genes are TRBV7-2 and TRBJ2-3; 7 bases are a match to TRBD2. Germline lookup yields CDR1 SGHTA and CDR2 FQGNSA. The CDR3 has 15 residues. The J segment lost 5 bases and the V segment lost 0 bases, leaving 5 bases of the junction unmatched. CDR3 bases: TGTGCCAGCAGCTTAGCAGTCGGGAGGCAAGATACGCAGTATTTT. Its protein product is CASSLAVGRQDTQYF.

The V gene is TRBV5-1, the J gene TRBJ2-3; 8 bases line up with TRBD2. The germline V gene encodes CDR1 SGHRS and CDR2 YFSETQ. V shed 0 bases and J 0 bases; nucleotides not matched to a gene: 12. This CDR3 contains 19 residues. The CDR3 bases are TGCGCCAGCAGCTTGGGTGCCCGGGAGGGCCTAAGAAGCACAGATACGCAGTATTTT. This codes for CASSLGAREGLRSTDTQYF.

V and J are TRBV10-3 and TRBJ2-1; 9 bases agree with TRBD1. The CDR3 sequence is 17 residues long. Unmatched junction bases numbered 9, after V lost 6 bases and J lost 0 bases. In germline, CDR1 is ENHRY, CDR2 SYGVKD. The chain's CDR3 is CAISPDRGRSSYNEQFF. In DNA form, the CDR3 reads TGTGCCATCAGCCCGGACAGGGGTCGGAGCTCCTACAATGAGCAGTTCTTC.

V and J are TRBV3-1 (or the pseudogene TRBV3-2) and TRBJ2-3, with 7 bases aligning to TRBD2. The CDR3 consists of 13 residues. V shed 2 bases, J shed 9 bases, and the junction held 5 bases outside the gene matches. Germline CDR1 is LGHDT and CDR2 is YNNKEL (reference sequence). The CDR3 loop reads CASSQPLARTQYF. CDR3 sequence (DNA): TGTGCCAGCAGCCAACCACTAGCGCGCACGCAGTATTTT.

This clone was counted once. The chain combines TRBV6-6 with TRBJ1-4; the match to TRBD1 covers 7 bases. V lost 6 bases to trimming and J lost 3 bases; unmatched junction nucleotides: 10. Germline V lookup: CDR1 MNHNY, CDR2 SVGAGI (reference sequence). This CDR3 comprises 16 residues. CDR3 in amino acids: CASRRGGRSANEKLFF. The CDR3 bases are TGTGCCAGCAGAAGAGGGGGCAGGTCTGCTAATGAAAAACTGTTTTTT.

The gene calls are TRBV6-4 and TRBJ1-6, with a possible D match to TRBD1 (5 bases). CDR3 length: 15 residues. Germline V gene data show CDR1 as MRHNA and CDR2 as SNTAGT. V dropped 5 bases and J dropped 1 base, with 9 bases sitting between them. Written as DNA, the CDR3 is TGTGCCAGCAGTCTCTCAGGGTCCTATAATTCACCCCTCCACTTT. It yields the protein CASSLSGSYNSPLHF.

The rearrangement joins TRBV2 to TRBJ1-4, with D unclear. CDR3 length: 11 residues. Trimming cost V 4 bases and J 6 bases, with 3 bases left between them. The germline CDR1 and CDR2 sequences are SNHLY and FYNNEI. The CDR3 coding sequence is TGTGCCAGCAGTGCAGATGAAAAACTGTTTTTT. Translated: CASSADEKLFF.

This clone was picked up one time. V and J are TRBV15 and TRBJ2-3, with D unclear. V was clipped by 1 base and J by 6 bases, with 5 bases between them. Germline assignment: CDR1 LNHNV and CDR2 YYDKDF (reference sequence). The CDR3 totals 12 residues. The CDR3 here is CATSRGSDTQYF. CDR3 bases: TGTGCCACCAGCAGAGGGAGCGATACGCAGTATTTT. Drawing the rest from reference TRBV15 and TRBJ2-3, the complete variable domain is DAMVIQNPRYQVTQFGKPVTLSCSQTLNHNVMYWYQQKSSQAPKLLFHYYDKDFNNEADTPDNFQSRRPNTSFCFLDIRSPGLGDTAMYLCATSRGSDTQYFGPGTRLTVL.

The V and J genes are TRBV5-5 and TRBJ2-3; 10 bases fit TRBD2. J lost 1 base, V lost 4 bases, and 9 bases had no gene match. This CDR3 is built from 17 residues. CDR1 SGHKS and CDR2 YYEKEE come from the germline V gene (reference sequence). As DNA, the CDR3 is TGTGCCAGCAGCACCATTGCTAGCGGGGGACGCACAGATACGCAGTATTTT. It yields the protein CASSTIASGGRTDTQYF.

This clone was detected a few times. V is TRBV7-9 and J is TRBJ2-2, with TRBD2 matching 13 bases. Germline lookup yields CDR1 SEHNR and CDR2 FQNEAQ (reference sequence). V lost 5 bases, J lost 9 bases, and 3 bases stayed unmatched. The CDR3 loop spans 14 amino acids. The CDR3 protein is CASSPGTSGRELFF. The CDR3 DNA is TGTGCCAGCAGCCCCGGGACTAGCGGGAGGGAGCTGTTTTTT.

The rearrangement uses TRBV19 and TRBJ1-2; D is possibly TRBD1 (6 bases). V dropped 6 bases and J dropped 6 bases, with 14 bases sitting between them. This CDR3 is built from 13 residues. The V gene's germline CDR1 is LNHDA and CDR2 SQIVND (reference sequence). In DNA, the CDR3 is TGTGCCAGTAGCTTGATGACAGGAAATGGCTACACCTTC. Protein: CASSLMTGNGYTF.

The gene calls are TRBV7-3 and TRBJ2-3, with a possible D match to TRBD1 (6 bases). Deletions cut 4 bases from V and 4 bases from J, with 15 bases between. Looked up from germline, CDR1 is SGHTA and CDR2 is FQGTGA. The length of the CDR3 is 15 residues. The CDR3 coding sequence is TGTGCCAGCAGCTCCGACAGGTTTTTCGCAGATACGCAGTATTTT. Encoded protein: CASSSDRFFADTQYF.

The chain is built from TRBV5-4 and TRBJ1-1; 7 positions agree with TRBD1. In germline, CDR1 is SGHNT, CDR2 YYREEE (reference sequence). The V gene end was trimmed by 3 bases and the J gene end by 1 base; junction bases not matched to a gene: 3. The CDR3 spans 14 residues. The chain's CDR3 is CASSSWTGNTEAFF. CDR3 DNA sequence: TGTGCCAGCAGCTCGTGGACAGGGAACACTGAAGCTTTCTTT.

The chain uses TRBV3-1 (or the pseudogene TRBV3-2) and TRBJ1-1, with 9 bases that match TRBD1. CDR3 length: 16 residues. J gave up 3 bases and V 0 bases, and 5 bases lay outside the gene matches. Germline V gene lookup returns CDR1 LGHDT and CDR2 YNNKEL (reference sequence). The CDR3 bases are TGTGCCAGCAGCCAAGAAATACAGGGGGCCTACACTGAAGCTTTCTTT. This gives the protein CASSQEIQGAYTEAFF.

The J gene is TRBJ1-2, the V gene TRBV3-1 (or the pseudogene TRBV3-2), with D unclear. CDR3 length equals 15 residues. The V and J ends lost 0 bases and 1 base respectively, with 9 bases between them. CDR1 is LGHDT, CDR2 YNNKEL, per germline (reference sequence). The CDR3 nucleotides read TGTGCCAGCAGCCAAGATCAGGTTGGTAACTATGGCTACACCTTC. Its translation: CASSQDQVGNYGYTF.

This clone appeared a few times. The chain recombines TRBV11-2 with TRBJ1-3, with 9 bases aligning to TRBD1. Germline CDR1 is SGHAT and CDR2 is FQNNGV. The CDR3 totals 16 residues. The junction had 3 bases not matched to a gene; V was cut back by 3 bases and J by 0 bases. CDR3 DNA: TGTGCCAGCAGCTTTACAGGGGGCAGCTCTGGAAACACCATATATTTT. Protein: CASSFTGGSSGNTIYF. The full variable domain, completed using reference TRBV11-2 and TRBJ1-3, is EAGVAQSPRYKIIEKRQSVAFWCNPISGHATLYWYQQILGQGPKLLIQFQNNGVVDDSQLPKDRFSAERLKGVDSTLKIQPAKLEDSAVYLCASSFTGGSSGNTIYFGEGSWLTVV.

The chain uses TRBV19 and TRBJ2-4, with a weak D call TRBD2 (5 bases). Germline loops: CDR1 LNHDA, CDR2 SQIVND (reference sequence). CDR3 size: 17 residues. Trimming shortened V by 1 base and J by 2 bases, and 15 bases separated the two germline ends. CDR3 sequence (DNA): TGTGCCAGTAGTATAGGCGGGCAAGACGTTTCCAAAAACATTCAGTACTTC. Protein product: CASSIGGQDVSKNIQYF.

V and J are TRBV2 and TRBJ1-5; 7 nucleotides match TRBD1. CDR1 and CDR2 from the germline V gene are SNHLY and FYNNEI. CDR3 length equals 15 residues. V lost 3 bases, J lost 2 bases, and 4 bases stayed unmatched. The CDR3 loop is CASSDEQGGNQPQHF. Written as DNA, the CDR3 is TGTGCCAGCAGTGACGAGCAGGGGGGCAATCAGCCCCAGCATTTT.

This rearrangement joins TRBV7-2 to TRBJ2-3; TRBD1 matches at 7 bases. In germline, CDR1 is SGHTA, CDR2 FQGNSA. V lost 3 bases, J lost 6 bases, and 3 bases stayed unmatched. This CDR3 is 13 amino acids long. In DNA, the CDR3 is TGTGCCAGCAGCTTGGGACAGCTCGATACGCAGTATTTT. It encodes CASSLGQLDTQYF.

The chain combines TRBV10-2 with TRBJ1-2; tentatively, D is TRBD1 (5 bases). Germline V CDR1 and CDR2: WSHSY, SAAADI. Deletions cut 3 bases from V and 3 bases from J, with 5 bases between. This CDR3 is built from 12 residues. CDR3 region: CASSDRDYGYTF. The CDR3 DNA reads as TGCGCCAGCAGTGACAGGGACTATGGCTACACCTTC.

The genes are TRBV28 and TRBJ2-5, with 11 bases identical to TRBD2. This CDR3 has 16 amino acids. Germline V lookup: CDR1 MDHEN, CDR2 SYDVKM. V was pared by 8 bases and J by 2 bases, with 10 bases of the junction left unmatched. In DNA form, the CDR3 reads TGTGCCAGCTGGGCTAGCGGGAGGACCCTTCAAGAGACCCAGTACTTC. This sequence encodes CASWASGRTLQETQYF.

This rearrangement joins TRBV6-5 to TRBJ2-5; 7 bases agree with TRBD1. V shed 3 bases and J 4 bases; nucleotides not matched to a gene: 8. CDR1 MNHEY and CDR2 SVGAGI come from the germline V gene. The CDR3 runs 15 residues. CDR3 nucleotide sequence: TGTGCCAGCAGTTATCGACAGGGTATTACAGAGACCCAGTACTTC. This gives the protein CASSYRQGITETQYF.

This clone was detected ten times or more. The rearrangement uses TRBV9 and TRBJ2-1, with TRBD2 matching over 11 bases. Germline V gene lookup returns CDR1 SGDLS and CDR2 YYNGEE. This CDR3 spans 15 amino acids. V lost 3 bases to trimming and J lost 5 bases; unmatched junction nucleotides: 4. The CDR3 sequence: CASSGGLAVNNEQFF. The CDR3 bases are TGTGCCAGCAGCGGGGGACTAGCGGTTAACAATGAGCAGTTCTTC.

The rearrangement joins TRBV28 to TRBJ2-1; 10 nucleotides agree with TRBD2. CDR1 and CDR2 (germline): MDHEN, SYDVKM. V lost 6 bases, J lost 7 bases, and 9 bases stayed unmatched. The CDR3 is made up of 15 amino acids. The CDR3 loop reads CASSSEREGPNEQFF. CDR3 DNA sequence: TGTGCCAGCAGCTCTGAGCGGGAGGGCCCTAATGAGCAGTTCTTC. Together with reference TRBV28 and TRBJ2-1, the CDR3 gives the full variable domain: DVKVTQSSRYLVKRTGEKVFLECVQDMDHENMFWYRQDPGLGLRLIYFSYDVKMKEKGDIPEGYSVSREKKERFSLILESASTNQTSMYLCASSSEREGPNEQFFGPGTRLTVL.